This record concerns one TCR beta chain sequence. Its target is unknown. For the diagnoses, clinical symptoms, serum thyroxine and TRAb, thyroid ultrasound and orbital computed tomography were used. The CDR3 sequence is 15 residues long. The germline CDR1 and CDR2 sequences are DFQATT and SNEGSKA (reference sequence). V was trimmed by 0 bases and J by 6 bases, leaving 18 bases between them. This specimen comes from a study of T cells in Graves' hyperthyroidism and ophthalmopathy. General study points: Most thyroid clonotypes with frequency above 0.001 were detected in blood. Ophthalmopathy stood apart from stable hyperthyroidism in a 13 V-J model.

It was RNA transcripts that yielded the amplified TCR beta CDR3 regions. The HTBI primer set drove a first-round RT-PCR of the TCR CDR3. TCRdb re-called the multiplex PCR reads through MiXCR, storing one row per CDR3 protein. The repertoire consists of 650,000 to 800,000 distinct CDR3 sequences, with approximately 42% occurring once and the leading ten covering approximately 6.8%. The chain couples TRBV20-1 to TRBJ2-7; perhaps TRBD2 as D (6 bases). This clonotype was sampled from an adult man with Graves' disease, either hyperthyroidism or ophthalmopathy (not recorded which). The specimen was peripheral blood or thyroid tissue (not recorded which). The CDR3 region has the DNA TGCAGTGCTAGAGAACCGCGGGACTTGGGGAGCGAGCAGTACTTC. This codes for CSAREPRDLGSEQYF.